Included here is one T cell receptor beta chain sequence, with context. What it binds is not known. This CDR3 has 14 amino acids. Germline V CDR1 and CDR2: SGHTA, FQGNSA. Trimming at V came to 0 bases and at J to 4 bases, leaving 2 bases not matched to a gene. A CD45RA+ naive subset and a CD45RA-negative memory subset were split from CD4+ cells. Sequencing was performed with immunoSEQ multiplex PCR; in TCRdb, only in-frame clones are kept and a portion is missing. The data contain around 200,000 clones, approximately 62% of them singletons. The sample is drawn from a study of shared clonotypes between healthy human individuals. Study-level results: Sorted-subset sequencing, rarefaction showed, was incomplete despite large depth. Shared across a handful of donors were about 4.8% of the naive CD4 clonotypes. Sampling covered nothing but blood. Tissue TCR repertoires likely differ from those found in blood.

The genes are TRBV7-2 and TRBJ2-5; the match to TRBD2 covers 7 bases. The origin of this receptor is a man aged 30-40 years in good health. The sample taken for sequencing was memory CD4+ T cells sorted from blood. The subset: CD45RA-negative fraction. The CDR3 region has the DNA TGTGCCAGCAGCTTAGCGGGAGGGCCAGAGACCCAGTACTTC. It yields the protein CASSLAGGPETQYF.